The T cell receptor (beta chain) described here comes from a study of immune heterogeneity within non-small cell lung tumors. Study-level results: Identical dominant CDR3 beta clonotypes recurred among a patient's tumor sites, alongside site-unique high-frequency clones. Individual patients largely had distinct high-frequency T-cell receptor beta clonotypes from one another.

The germline gives CDR1 LNHDA, CDR2 SQIVND (reference sequence). V lost 2 bases, J lost 2 bases, and 6 bases stayed unmatched. The CDR3 length is 16 residues. Bulk tumor genomic DNA (about 590 ng per sample) served as template. Multiple biopsies spaced far apart were taken from each primary tumor during surgery. The study cohort was described as untreated, and its members had newly diagnosed non-small cell lung cancer. They went on to have curative surgery. This clonotype showed up many times. Its antigen remains unknown. It was with 32 V and 13 J primers that multiplex PCR amplified TCR beta CDR3. TCRdb fed the multiplex PCR reads into MiXCR, producing one record per CDR3 protein. Among over 14,000 distinct CDR3 sequences listed, about a third were seen once.

This sequence was found in a woman in her forties or fifties with non-small cell lung cancer. Sequencing input: lung tumor tissue. This chain connects TRBV19 to TRBJ2-7; 10 bases line up with TRBD2. The CDR3 loop reads CASSITLAGETYEQYF. The CDR3 DNA is TGTGCCAGTAGTATAACCCTAGCGGGGGAAACCTACGAGCAGTACTTC.